The 19 T cell receptor beta chains listed next were all sequenced from one sample in a study of blood T cell repertoires in COVID-19. Assay used: immunoSEQ multiplex PCR; TCRdb lists only in-frame clones, some missing. The sample contains some 210,000 clones, about 90% of which appear only once. The sequenced sample was peripheral blood. The source of these receptors is a man aged 60-69 years with COVID-19, enrolled during active disease.

On this clone itself: A junction boundary mismatches the germline segment, possibly from a read error. This sequence joins TRBV6-6 and TRBJ1-6; D gene unclear. CDR1 is MNHNY and CDR2 is SVGAGI in the germline V gene (reference sequence). There are 11 residues in the CDR3. The CDR3 DNA follows: TGTGCCAGCAACAGTAATTCGCCCCTCCACTTT. This codes for CASNSNSPLHF.

The sample holds a few counts of this clone. The V call is TRBV28, the J call TRBJ1-5; D may be TRBD1 (6 bases). The CDR3 loop spans 16 amino acids. CDR1 and CDR2 (germline): MDHEN, SYDVKM. V was pared by 6 bases and J by 3 bases, with 18 bases between. In DNA, the CDR3 is TGTGCCAGCAGCTCCTTGGCAGGGGCCCTCAATCAGCCCCAGCATTTT. Amino acid sequence: CASSSLAGALNQPQHF. Complete variable domain (other parts from reference TRBV28 and TRBJ1-5): DVKVTQSSRYLVKRTGEKVFLECVQDMDHENMFWYRQDPGLGLRLIYFSYDVKMKEKGDIPEGYSVSREKKERFSLILESASTNQTSMYLCASSSLAGALNQPQHFGDGTRLSIL.

The chain has TRBV24-1 and TRBJ1-2, with a tentative D call TRBD1 (6 bases). The CDR3 has 18 amino acids. Trimming left V 4 bases short and J 3 bases short, with 23 bases between. Germline loops: CDR1 KGHDR, CDR2 SFDVKD. Here the CDR3 reads CATSDPKLTGAPHYGYTF. The CDR3 nucleotides are TGTGCCACCAGTGACCCTAAACTGACAGGTGCGCCCCACTATGGCTACACCTTC.

Here the CDR3 reads CASSLAKGQVNTGELFF. The CDR3 DNA sequence: TGTGCCAGCAGCTTAGCGAAGGGACAGGTGAACACCGGGGAGCTGTTTTTT. The chain uses TRBV7-2 and TRBJ2-2, with TRBD1 matching 8 bases. Germline V gene data show CDR1 as SGHTA and CDR2 as FQGNSA. There are 17 residues in the CDR3. V lost 0 bases to trimming and J lost 1 base; unmatched junction nucleotides: 4. The complete variable domain, with remaining parts taken from reference TRBV7-2 and TRBJ2-2, reads GAGVSQSPSNKVTEKGKDVELRCDPISGHTALYWYRQSLGQGLEFLIYFQGNSAPDKSGLPSDRFSAERTGGSVSTLTIQRTQQEDSAVYLCASSLAKGQVNTGELFFGEGSRLTVL.

The chain combines TRBV10-2 with TRBJ1-4; 10 bases map to TRBD1. V was clipped by 3 bases and J by 8 bases; unmatched bases: 18. CDR1 WSHSY and CDR2 SAAADI come from the germline V gene. The CDR3 is 19 amino acids. CDR3 DNA sequence: TGCGCCAGCAGTGACCTGGGGAGGGGGACAGGGGCTTCTGGGGAAAAACTGTTTTTT. Translation gives CASSDLGRGTGASGEKLFF.

This rearrangement joins TRBV6-5 to TRBJ1-2; D is unclear. The CDR3 is 16 residues long. The germline gives CDR1 MNHEY, CDR2 SVGAGI. Trimming cost V 2 bases and J 4 bases, with 17 bases left between them. CDR3 sequence: CASSYDGGDGTYGYTF. DNA of the CDR3: TGTGCCAGCAGTTACGATGGAGGCGACGGTACCTATGGCTACACCTTC.

The chain joins TRBV7-8 to TRBJ1-2; tentatively, D is TRBD1 (5 bases). The CDR3 covers 12 residues. Germline V gene lookup returns CDR1 SGHVS and CDR2 FQNEAQ. V was shortened by 5 bases and J by 12 bases, with 16 bases between the two germline ends. The CDR3 sequence: CASSPVGGYDTF. For the CDR3, the DNA is TGTGCCAGCAGCCCAGTCGGGGGGTACGACACCTTC. The full variable domain, in which reference TRBV7-8 and TRBJ1-2 provide the parts outside the CDR3, is GAGVSQSPRYKVAKRGQDVALRCDPISGHVSLFWYQQALGQGPEFLTYFQNEAQLDKSGLPSDRFFAERPEGSVSTLKIQRTQQEDSAVYLCASSPVGGYDTFGSGTRLTVV.

CDR3 coding DNA: TGTGCCAGCAGACCGACAGGGTGGACTGAAGCTTTCTTT. This gives the protein CASRPTGWTEAFF. The rearrangement joins TRBV12-3 or TRBV12-4 to TRBJ1-1, with 7 positions matching TRBD1. CDR3 length: 13 amino acids. The V segment lost 6 bases and the J segment 5 bases; nucleotides outside the gene matches: 6.

The rearrangement joins TRBV19 to TRBJ1-4; a weak D match, TRBD1 (6 bases). V was pared by 6 bases and J by 14 bases, with 19 bases between. The CDR3 covers 13 residues. Germline loops: CDR1 LNHDA, CDR2 SQIVND (reference sequence). CDR3 nucleotide sequence: TGTGCCAGTAGGCTTTCCCAGGGGAAAAGCCTGTTTTTT. It translates to CASRLSQGKSLFF.

This rearrangement joins TRBV24-1 to TRBJ1-2; a possible D gene is TRBD1 (6 bases). CDR3 length: 17 residues. Trimming shortened V by 3 bases and J by 0 bases, and 16 bases separated the two germline ends. Looked up from germline, CDR1 is KGHDR and CDR2 is SFDVKD. The CDR3 DNA reads as TGTGCCACCAGTGATGCCGCGACAGGCCGAGCTAACTATGGCTACACCTTC. Protein product: CATSDAATGRANYGYTF.

The rearrangement links TRBV19 to TRBJ1-1; 11 nucleotides agree with TRBD1. The CDR3 spans 15 residues. Per the germline V gene, CDR1 is LNHDA and CDR2 is SQIVND (reference sequence). Trimming at V came to 5 bases and at J to 4 bases, leaving 6 bases not matched to a gene. The CDR3, as DNA: TGTGCCAGTAGTCTGGACAGGGGGCGGGTCACTGAAGCTTTCTTT. Its protein product is CASSLDRGRVTEAFF.

The V and J genes are TRBV28 and TRBJ1-6; TRBD1 matches 7 bases. Germline CDR1 MDHEN, CDR2 SYDVKM. V lost 8 bases and J lost 6; bases outside the gene matches: 7. The CDR3 loop spans 14 amino acids. The CDR3 sequence: CASVSGQSNSPLHF. The DNA of the CDR3 is TGTGCCAGCGTTTCGGGACAGAGTAATTCACCCCTCCACTTT.

The rearrangement uses TRBV6-5 and TRBJ1-4; D possibly corresponds to TRBD1 (6 bases). The V and J ends lost 6 bases and 0 bases respectively, with 11 bases between them. The CDR3 contains 15 residues. Germline CDR1 MNHEY, CDR2 SVGAGI. CDR3 in amino acids: CASRTGQATNEKLFF. CDR3 nucleotide sequence: TGTGCCAGCAGAACAGGGCAAGCAACTAATGAAAAACTGTTTTTT.

This chain connects TRBV28 to TRBJ1-5; 7 bases agree with TRBD1. The CDR3 loop spans 14 amino acids. V shed 5 bases, J shed 4 bases, and the junction held 5 bases outside the gene matches. Per germline, CDR1 MDHEN and CDR2 SYDVKM. CDR3 residues: CASSIAGGNQPQHF. DNA of the CDR3: TGTGCCAGCAGTATAGCAGGGGGAAATCAGCCCCAGCATTTT.

The J gene is TRBJ2-7, the V gene TRBV6-5, with TRBD1 matching 9 bases. The CDR3 contains 15 residues. Unmatched junction bases numbered 9, after V lost 4 bases and J lost 5 bases. The germline gives CDR1 MNHEY, CDR2 SVGAGI. In DNA form, the CDR3 reads TGTGCCAGCAGTTCCCCCGGGACAGGGCTCCACGAGCAGTACTTC. Translation: CASSSPGTGLHEQYF.

The chain joins TRBV15 to TRBJ2-1; the match to TRBD2 covers 8 bases. J was trimmed by 12 bases and V by 5 bases; bases with no gene match: 18. Germline V gene lookup returns CDR1 LNHNV and CDR2 YYDKDF (reference sequence). The CDR3 length is 16 residues. CDR3 coding DNA: TGTGCCACCAGCCTTCCGGGAGTAGCGGGGCTGCCCGGGCAGTTCTTC. The encoded protein is CATSLPGVAGLPGQFF.

The chain uses TRBV3-1 (or the pseudogene TRBV3-2) and TRBJ2-3; 8 bases map to TRBD2. Germline V gene sequence: CDR1 LGHDT, CDR2 YNNKEL (reference sequence). The CDR3 is made up of 14 amino acids. Trimming took 1 base from V and 10 from J; bases not matched to a gene: 7. CDR3 sequence (DNA): TGTGCCAGCAGCCAAGGGGCGGGGGGCCTTTCGCAGTATTTT. Residues: CASSQGAGGLSQYF.

The count of this clone is one. The chain carries TRBV7-3 and TRBJ1-3; D may be TRBD1 (6 bases). Germline V lookup: CDR1 SGHTA, CDR2 FQGTGA. Trimming took 5 bases from V and 4 from J, leaving 12 bases between them. The CDR3 is made up of 14 amino acids. Written as DNA, the CDR3 is TGTGCCAGCAGCCTAGGGGGATCAGGAAACACCATATATTTT. This codes for CASSLGGSGNTIYF.

This clone was detected only a few times. The J gene is TRBJ2-3, the V gene TRBV7-9; 10 bases are a match to TRBD1. Trimming at V came to 6 bases and at J to 2 bases, leaving 8 bases not matched to a gene. CDR3 size: 16 residues. Per germline, CDR1 SEHNR and CDR2 FQNEAQ (reference sequence). The CDR3 region is CASSTDRGIFTDTQYF. In DNA form, the CDR3 reads TGTGCCAGCAGTACGGACAGGGGGATTTTCACAGATACGCAGTATTTT.